Included here is one TCR beta chain sequence, with context. No antigen is known for it. The entry originates in a study of shared clonotypes between healthy human individuals. General study results and limits: A limitation of the genetic and exposure-history diversity represented arose from few donors.

Libraries were prepared by immunoSEQ multiplex PCR; TCRdb keeps only in-frame clonotypes and omits some of them. The sample holds 600,000 or so clones, roughly 98% seen once. Terminally differentiated effector memory CD45RA+ cells were excluded from the naive CD8 cells, which were CD45RO-negative and positively selected for CCR7. The length of the CDR3 is 15 residues. The V segment lost 1 base and the J segment 5 bases; nucleotides outside the gene matches: 7. The germline CDR1 and CDR2 sequences are SGHKS and YYEKEE (reference sequence). This clonotype was sampled from a man aged 30 to 45 in good health. Sequenced: naive CD8+ T cells sorted from blood. The chain couples TRBV5-5 to TRBJ2-7; 9 positions match TRBD1. The CDR3 DNA follows: TGTGCCAGCAGCTTGACAGGGGGCGCATTCGACGAGCAGTACTTC. Translation: CASSLTGGAFDEQYF.